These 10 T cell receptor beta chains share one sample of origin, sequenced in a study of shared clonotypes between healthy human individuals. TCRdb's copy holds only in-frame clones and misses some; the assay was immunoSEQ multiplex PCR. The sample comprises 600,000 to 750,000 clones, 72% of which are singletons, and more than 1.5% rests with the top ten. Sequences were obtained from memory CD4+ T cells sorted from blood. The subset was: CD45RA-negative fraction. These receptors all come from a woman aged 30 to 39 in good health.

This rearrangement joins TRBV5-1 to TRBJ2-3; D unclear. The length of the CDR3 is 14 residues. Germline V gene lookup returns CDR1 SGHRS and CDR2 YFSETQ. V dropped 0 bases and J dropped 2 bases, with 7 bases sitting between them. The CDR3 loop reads CASSLASHTDTQYF. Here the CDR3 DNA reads TGCGCCAGCAGCTTGGCGAGCCACACAGATACGCAGTATTTT.

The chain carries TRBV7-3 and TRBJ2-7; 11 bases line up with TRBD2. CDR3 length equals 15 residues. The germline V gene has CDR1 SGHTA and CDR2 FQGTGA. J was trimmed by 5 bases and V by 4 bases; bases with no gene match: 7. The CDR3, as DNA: TGTGCCAGCAGCTCGTTAGCGGGAGGGCCCCACGAGCAGTACTTC. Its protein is CASSSLAGGPHEQYF.

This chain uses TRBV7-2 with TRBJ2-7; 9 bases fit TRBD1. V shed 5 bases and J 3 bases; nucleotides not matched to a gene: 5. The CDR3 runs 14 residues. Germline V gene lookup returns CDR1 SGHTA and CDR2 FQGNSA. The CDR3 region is CASSARQGDYEQYF. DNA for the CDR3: TGTGCCAGCAGCGCCAGACAGGGGGACTACGAGCAGTACTTC.

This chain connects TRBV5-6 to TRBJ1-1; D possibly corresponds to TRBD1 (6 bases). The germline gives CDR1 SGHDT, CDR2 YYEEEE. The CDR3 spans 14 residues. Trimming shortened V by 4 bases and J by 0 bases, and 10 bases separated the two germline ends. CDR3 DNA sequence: TGTGCCAGCAGCCGCAGGACAGTGAACACTGAAGCTTTCTTT. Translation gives CASSRRTVNTEAFF. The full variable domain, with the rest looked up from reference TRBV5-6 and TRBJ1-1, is DAGVTQSPTHLIKTRGQQVTLRCSPKSGHDTVSWYQQALGQGPQFIFQYYEEEERQRGNFPDRFSGHQFPNYSSELNVNALLLGDSALYLCASSRRTVNTEAFFGQGTRLTVV.

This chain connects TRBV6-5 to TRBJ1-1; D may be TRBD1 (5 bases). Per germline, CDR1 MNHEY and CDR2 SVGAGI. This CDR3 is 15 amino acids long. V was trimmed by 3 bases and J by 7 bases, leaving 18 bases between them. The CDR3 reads CASSYSLKGDLEAFF. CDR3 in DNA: TGTGCCAGCAGTTATTCCCTAAAAGGGGACCTTGAAGCTTTCTTT.

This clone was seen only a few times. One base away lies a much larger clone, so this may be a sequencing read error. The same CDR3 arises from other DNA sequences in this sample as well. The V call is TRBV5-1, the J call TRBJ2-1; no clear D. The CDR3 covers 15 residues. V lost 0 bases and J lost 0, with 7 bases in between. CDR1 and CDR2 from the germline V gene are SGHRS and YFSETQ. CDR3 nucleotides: TGCGCCAGCAGCTTGGATCTGAGCTCCTACAATGAGCAGTTCTTC. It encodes CASSLDLSSYNEQFF.

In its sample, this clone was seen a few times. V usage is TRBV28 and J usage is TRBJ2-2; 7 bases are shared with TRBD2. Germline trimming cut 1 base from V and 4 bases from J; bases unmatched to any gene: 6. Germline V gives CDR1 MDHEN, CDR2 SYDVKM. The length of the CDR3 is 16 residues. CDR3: CASSLSVGGSTGELFF. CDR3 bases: TGTGCCAGCAGTTTATCGGTGGGAGGGAGCACCGGGGAGCTGTTTTTT.

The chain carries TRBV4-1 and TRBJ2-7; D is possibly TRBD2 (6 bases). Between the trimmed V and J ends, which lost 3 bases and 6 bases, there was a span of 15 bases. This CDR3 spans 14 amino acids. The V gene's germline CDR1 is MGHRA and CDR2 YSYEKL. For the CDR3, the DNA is TGCGCCAGCAGCCATCCTGGACTACCCCTCGAGCAGTACTTC. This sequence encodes CASSHPGLPLEQYF.

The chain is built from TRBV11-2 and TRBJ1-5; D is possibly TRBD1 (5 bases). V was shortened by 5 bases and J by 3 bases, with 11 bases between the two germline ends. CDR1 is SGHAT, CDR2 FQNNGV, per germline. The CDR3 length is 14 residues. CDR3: CASSPWGNNQPQHF. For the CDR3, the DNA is TGTGCCAGCAGCCCTTGGGGCAACAATCAGCCCCAGCATTTT.

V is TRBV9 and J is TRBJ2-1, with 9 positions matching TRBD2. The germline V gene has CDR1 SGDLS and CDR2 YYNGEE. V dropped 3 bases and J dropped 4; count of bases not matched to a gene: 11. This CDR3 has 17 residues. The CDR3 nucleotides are TGTGCCAGCAGCGATCAGGAAGCGGGGGGATCTTACAATGAGCAGTTCTTC. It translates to CASSDQEAGGSYNEQFF. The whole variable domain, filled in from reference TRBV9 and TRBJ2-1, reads DSGVTQTPKHLITATGQRVTLRCSPRSGDLSVYWYQQSLDQGLQFLIQYYNGEERAKGNILERFSAQQFPDLHSELNLSSLELGDSALYFCASSDQEAGGSYNEQFFGPGTRLTVL.